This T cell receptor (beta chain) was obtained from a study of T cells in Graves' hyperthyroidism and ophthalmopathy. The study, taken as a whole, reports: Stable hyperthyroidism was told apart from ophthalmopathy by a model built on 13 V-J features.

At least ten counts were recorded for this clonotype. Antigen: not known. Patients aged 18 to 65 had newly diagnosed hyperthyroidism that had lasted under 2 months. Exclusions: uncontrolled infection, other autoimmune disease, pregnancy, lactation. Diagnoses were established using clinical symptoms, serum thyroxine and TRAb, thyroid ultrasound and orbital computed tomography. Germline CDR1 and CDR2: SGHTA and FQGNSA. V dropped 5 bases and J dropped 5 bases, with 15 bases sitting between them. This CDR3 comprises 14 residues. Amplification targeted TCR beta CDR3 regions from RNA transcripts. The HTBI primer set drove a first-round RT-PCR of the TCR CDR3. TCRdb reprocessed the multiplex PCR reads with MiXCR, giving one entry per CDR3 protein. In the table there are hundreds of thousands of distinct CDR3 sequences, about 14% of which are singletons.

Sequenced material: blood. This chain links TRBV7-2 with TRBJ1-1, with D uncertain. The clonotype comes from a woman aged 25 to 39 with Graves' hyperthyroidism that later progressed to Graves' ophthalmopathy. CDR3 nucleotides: TGTGCCAGCAGCCCCCGGGAGCAGGCTACTGAAGCTTTCTTT. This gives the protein CASSPREQATEAFF.